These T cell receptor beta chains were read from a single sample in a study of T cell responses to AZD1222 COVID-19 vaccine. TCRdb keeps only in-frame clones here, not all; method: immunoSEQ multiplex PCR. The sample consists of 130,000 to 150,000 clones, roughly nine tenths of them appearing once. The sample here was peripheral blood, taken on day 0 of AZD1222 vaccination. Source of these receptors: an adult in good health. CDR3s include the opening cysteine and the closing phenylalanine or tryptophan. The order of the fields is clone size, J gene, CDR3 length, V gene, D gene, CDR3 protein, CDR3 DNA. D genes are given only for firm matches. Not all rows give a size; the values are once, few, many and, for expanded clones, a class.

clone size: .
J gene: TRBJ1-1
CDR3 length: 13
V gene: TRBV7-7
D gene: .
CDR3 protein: CASSTGPNTEAFF
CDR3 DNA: TGTGCTAGCAGCACGGGGCCCAACACTGAAGCTTTCTTT

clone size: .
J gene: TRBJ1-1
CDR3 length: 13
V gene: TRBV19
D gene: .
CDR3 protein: CASNYHMNTEAFF
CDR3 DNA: TGTGCCAGTAACTATCACATGAACACTGAAGCTTTCTTT

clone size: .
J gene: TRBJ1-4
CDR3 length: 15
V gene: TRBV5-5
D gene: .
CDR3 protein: CASSLSRGTNEKLFF
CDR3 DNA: TGTGCCAGCAGCCTCTCCAGGGGAACTAATGAAAAACTGTTTTTT

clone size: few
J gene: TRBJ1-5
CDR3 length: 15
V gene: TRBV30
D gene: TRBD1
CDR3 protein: CAWNRGTGGNQPQHF
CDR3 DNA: TGTGCCTGGAACCGCGGGACAGGGGGCAATCAGCCCCAGCATTTT

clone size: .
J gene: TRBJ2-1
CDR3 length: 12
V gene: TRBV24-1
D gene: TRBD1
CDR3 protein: CATGGTGAEQFF
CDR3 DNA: TGTGCCACCGGGGGGACAGGGGCTGAGCAGTTCTTC

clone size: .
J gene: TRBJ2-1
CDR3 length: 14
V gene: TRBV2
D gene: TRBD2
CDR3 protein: CASQTGTSIDEQFF
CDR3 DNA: TGTGCCTCCCAAACCGGGACTAGCATCGATGAGCAGTTCTTC

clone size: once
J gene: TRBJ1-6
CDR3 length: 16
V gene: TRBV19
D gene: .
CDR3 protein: CASTKTGYSYNSPLHF
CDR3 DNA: TGTGCCAGTACCAAGACAGGATACTCCTATAATTCACCCCTCCACTTT

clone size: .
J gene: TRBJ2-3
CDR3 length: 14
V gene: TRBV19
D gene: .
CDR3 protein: CASSIDPLTDTQYF
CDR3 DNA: TGTGCCAGTAGTATAGATCCCCTCACAGATACGCAGTATTTT

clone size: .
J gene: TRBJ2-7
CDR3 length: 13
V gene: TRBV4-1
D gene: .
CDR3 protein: CASSQQVGKEQYF
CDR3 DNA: TGCGCCAGCAGCCAGCAGGTAGGTAAGGAGCAGTACTTC

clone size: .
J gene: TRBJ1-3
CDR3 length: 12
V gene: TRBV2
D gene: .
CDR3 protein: CASSESGNTIYF
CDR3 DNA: TGTGCCAGCAGTGAATCTGGAAACACCATATATTTT

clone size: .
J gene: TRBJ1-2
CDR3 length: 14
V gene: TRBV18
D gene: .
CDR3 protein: CASSPIGDNYGYTF
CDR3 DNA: TGTGCCAGCTCACCTATAGGGGATAACTATGGCTACACCTTC

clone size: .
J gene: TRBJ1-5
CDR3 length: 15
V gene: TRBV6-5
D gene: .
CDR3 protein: CASTPNGAGDQPQHF
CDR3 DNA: TGTGCCAGCACCCCCAACGGGGCCGGGGATCAGCCCCAGCATTTT

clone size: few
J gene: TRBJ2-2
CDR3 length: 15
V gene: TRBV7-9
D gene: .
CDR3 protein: CASSLEAPPAGELFF
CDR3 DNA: TGTGCCAGCAGCTTAGAGGCCCCTCCGGCCGGGGAGCTGTTTTTT